There are many counts of the clone carrying this T cell receptor beta chain. A second PCR of about 6 to 12 cycles used a sample-barcoded 5' primer and a J-beta primer mix. Using its own MiXCR run on the 5' RACE reads, TCRdb lists one record per CDR3 protein. The sample contains roughly 650,000 distinct CDR3 sequences, about 30% of which appear only once. This specimen comes from a study of blood T cells in healthy people across ages. Trimming stripped 0 bases from V and 4 bases from J, with 8 bases between. This CDR3 has 14 amino acids. Germline V gene sequence: CDR1 SGHTA, CDR2 FQGTGA. Sequencing input: blood. V is TRBV7-3 and J is TRBJ2-3; D perhaps matches TRBD2 (5 bases). This TCR derives from a woman at least 80 years old in good health. CDR3 sequence: CASSLTPSSDTQYF. CDR3 sequence (DNA): TGTGCCAGCAGCTTAACGCCTAGCTCAGATACGCAGTATTTT.